These T cell receptor beta chains were read from a single sample in a study of cytomegalovirus exposure and HLA in healthy donors. This table comes from immunoSEQ multiplex PCR, and its TCRdb copy is limited to in-frame clones, with some not included. Of about 120,000 clones listed, about 85% are singletons. The specimen was PBMCs. Receptor source: a man younger than 30 in good health and CMV-seropositive. Each CDR3 is given with its conserved first and last residue. A D gene is named only where the DNA matches it firmly. Clone size is shown for a subset of rows, as once, few, many or a class of expanded clone.

>.|17|medium-sized|TRBV2|TRBJ1-2
TGTGCCAGCAGTGAGTCCGCCGGGGAGGGAGTCGACTATGGCTACACCTTC
CASSESAGEGVDYGYTF
>.|11|.|TRBV11-2|TRBJ2-7
TGTGCCAGCAGCTTAGACGGCGAGCAGTACTTC
CASSLDGEQYF
>.|15|.|TRBV25-1|TRBJ1-1
TGTGCCAGCAGTGAATTCGGCCGGATGGAGACTGAAGCTTTCTTT
CASSEFGRMETEAFF
>.|13|.|TRBV6-5|TRBJ2-5
TGTGCCAGCAGTTACTTTGCAGGGGAGACCCAGTACTTC
CASSYFAGETQYF
>TRBD1|15|.|TRBV7-2|TRBJ1-3
TGTGCCAGCGGGCTGGCTCCGGGACAGGGAAACACCATATATTTT
CASGLAPGQGNTIYF
>.|16|.|TRBV5-6|TRBJ1-6
TGTGCCAGCAGTCCGTTTGCAGGAGGCTATAATTCACCCCTCCACTTT
CASSPFAGGYNSPLHF
>TRBD1|13|.|TRBV7-6|TRBJ2-7
TGTGCCAGCAGCTACACGGACAGGGGCGAGCAGTACTTC
CASSYTDRGEQYF
>TRBD2|12|.|TRBV4-1|TRBJ2-3
TGCGCCAGCAGCCGGGGGGGAGATACGCAGTATTTT
CASSRGGDTQYF
>TRBD2|15|.|TRBV4-1|TRBJ2-7
TGCGCCAGCAGCCAAGTTAGGCTAGCGGGAGAACCGCAGTACTTC
CASSQVRLAGEPQYF
>.|20|.|TRBV30|TRBJ1-6
TGTGCCTGGACCCGTCCTCCCCCACGAGGGATAAGCTCCTATAATTCACCCCTCCACTTT
CAWTRPPPRGISSYNSPLHF
>.|13|few|TRBV7-9|TRBJ2-7
TGTTCCAGCAGCCTCCAGGGGACCTACGAGCAGTACTTC
CSSSLQGTYEQYF
>TRBD2|19|.|TRBV5-4|TRBJ2-1
TGTGCCAGCAGAATCGGACTAGCGGGGGGCCGAAGCTCCTACAATGAGCAGTTCTTC
CASRIGLAGGRSSYNEQFF
>.|17|.|TRBV4-1|TRBJ2-3
TGCGCCAGCAGCCGCTTTTCTACGCCTTCACCCACAGATACGCAGTATTTT
CASSRFSTPSPTDTQYF
>.|13|.|TRBV10-3|TRBJ1-2
TGTGCCATAAGATCAGGGCCTAACTATGGCTACACCTTC
CAIRSGPNYGYTF
>.|14|once|TRBV4-2|TRBJ2-7
TGTGCCAGCAGCCAAGATCAGACAGGCTACGAGCAGTACTTC
CASSQDQTGYEQYF
>.|13|few|TRBV7-9|TRBJ1-2
TGTGCCAGCAGCCGCGATGGGCCCGATGGCTACACCTTC
CASSRDGPDGYTF
>TRBD2|15|.|TRBV5-1|TRBJ2-2
TGCGCCAGCAGCTTTGGGACTAGCGACACCGGGGAGCTGTTTTTT
CASSFGTSDTGELFF
>TRBD1|15|.|TRBV7-9|TRBJ1-1
TGTGCCAGCAGCTTAACCCGGGACAGGGATATTGAAGCTTTCTTT
CASSLTRDRDIEAFF
>TRBD1|16|.|TRBV5-6|TRBJ1-2
TGTGCCAGCGCCTCTCCTCCGGGACAGGGGGATTGGGGCTACACCTTC
CASASPPGQGDWGYTF
>TRBD2|18|.|TRBV5-4|TRBJ2-3
TGTGCCAGCAGCTTCGGACTAGCGGGAGCCCGGATTACAAGTACGCAGTATTTT
CASSFGLAGARITSTQYF
>TRBD2|18|.|TRBV5-1|TRBJ2-7
TGCGCCAGCAGCTTGGGGCCTAGCGGGAGACAGAGCTCCTACGAGCAGTACTTC
CASSLGPSGRQSSYEQYF
>TRBD2|15|.|TRBV5-4|TRBJ2-5
TGTGCCAGCAGCTACCAGCGGGGAGTACAAGAGACCCAGTACTTC
CASSYQRGVQETQYF
>.|16|.|TRBV9|TRBJ1-3
TGTGCCAGCAGCGTAGAAGGGAGGTTTGAGGGGAACACCATATATTTT
CASSVEGRFEGNTIYF
>.|14|.|TRBV7-9|TRBJ1-2
TGTTCCAGCACCCTTTCGAGGGAAGACTATGGCTACACCTTC
CSSTLSREDYGYTF
>TRBD1|16|once|TRBV2|TRBJ1-5
TGTGCCAGCAGCGTTGGGACAGGGTATAGCAATCAGCCCCAGCATTTT
CASSVGTGYSNQPQHF
>TRBD1|17|.|TRBV10-3|TRBJ2-6
TGTGCCATCACCGCAGACAGGGGAGTGTCTGGGGCCAACGTCCTGACTTTC
CAITADRGVSGANVLTF
>TRBD1|17|.|TRBV7-9|TRBJ1-3
TGTGCCAGCAGCTTAGAGGTGGGGACAGGGGTCGGAAACACCATATATTTT
CASSLEVGTGVGNTIYF
>TRBD1|12|few|TRBV25-1|TRBJ1-6
TGTGCCAGCAGTGAGGGGCAGGGGGGACTCCACTTT
CASSEGQGGLHF
>.|17|once|TRBV7-9|TRBJ2-3
TGTGCCAGCAGCCCCCTTGATTCAGAGGCCTACACAGATACGCAGTATTTT
CASSPLDSEAYTDTQYF
>TRBD1|15|.|TRBV27|TRBJ2-2
TGTGCCAGCAGTTTACAGACAGGGGACACCGGGGAGCTGTTTTTT
CASSLQTGDTGELFF
>TRBD2|17|.|TRBV7-2|TRBJ2-5
TGTGCCACCAGGGGACTAGCGGGAGGACCAAACCAAGAGACCCAGTACTTC
CATRGLAGGPNQETQYF
>.|13|.|TRBV13|TRBJ1-2
TGTGCCAGCAGCTTAGCGGCGGAGGGTGGCTACACCTTC
CASSLAAEGGYTF
>TRBD1|15|once|TRBV30|TRBJ2-5
TGTGCCTGGAGTAATTTTCAGGGGGTGTTGAAGACCCAGTACTTC
CAWSNFQGVLKTQYF
>TRBD2|18|.|TRBV7-2|TRBJ2-3
TGTGCCAGCAGCTCCCCGAAGCGGACTAGCGGGGGCACAGATACGCAGTATTTT
CASSSPKRTSGGTDTQYF
>.|14|.|TRBV6-5|TRBJ1-6
TGTGCCAGCAGTTTAGCGCGGGGGAATTCACCCCTCCACTTT
CASSLARGNSPLHF
>TRBD2|16|.|TRBV5-1|TRBJ2-1
TGCGCCAGCAGCTGGAGGACTAGCGGGAACCATAATGAGCAGTTCTTC
CASSWRTSGNHNEQFF
>TRBD2|17|.|TRBV6-1|TRBJ2-3
TGTGCCAGCAGTGAACGAACTAGCGGTTTTAGCACAGATACGCAGTATTTT
CASSERTSGFSTDTQYF
>.|14|.|TRBV18|TRBJ2-7
TGTGCCAGCTCAATGACAGGCGTCGGGAGGGAGCAGTACTTC
CASSMTGVGREQYF
>TRBD2|17|.|TRBV27|TRBJ2-2
TGTGCCAGCCGCCAATCGGGACTAGCGGGAGGGACCGGGGAGCTGTTTTTT
CASRQSGLAGGTGELFF
>.|14|.|TRBV18|TRBJ1-1
TGTGCCAGCTCACCGGTCAGGGGAAACACTGAAGCTTTCTTT
CASSPVRGNTEAFF
>.|15|.|TRBV9|TRBJ2-2
TGTGCCAGCAGCGTAGCTACGTTGGACACCGGGGAGCTGTTTTTT
CASSVATLDTGELFF
>.|14|.|TRBV4-1|TRBJ2-7
TGCGCCAGCAGCCAACGGGACTTATCCTACGAGCAGTACTTC
CASSQRDLSYEQYF
>TRBD2|19|once|TRBV7-2|TRBJ2-7
TGTGCCAGCAGCTTATATGGGGTCGGACTAGCGGGGGGGCCGGGCGAGCAGTACTTC
CASSLYGVGLAGGPGEQYF
>.|15|.|TRBV5-1|TRBJ2-2
TGCGCCAGCAGCTTGGAGGCTAGTCCCCCCGGGGAGCTGTTTTTT
CASSLEASPPGELFF
>.|12|.|TRBV7-9|TRBJ2-1
TGTGCCAGCAGCTTAGGATTGGCAGAGCAGTTCTTC
CASSLGLAEQFF
>.|13|.|TRBV6-1|TRBJ1-5
TGTGCCAGCAGCGATTGGGGGAGGCAGCCCCAGCATTTT
CASSDWGRQPQHF
>.|14|once|TRBV6-5|TRBJ2-3
TGTGCCAGCAGTCAGGGTTTGGTAGCAGATACGCAGTATTTT
CASSQGLVADTQYF
>.|13|once|TRBV27|TRBJ1-2
TGTGCCAGCAGTTTATTGGGGGGGAAAGGCTACACCTTC
CASSLLGGKGYTF
>TRBD1|14|few|TRBV5-1|TRBJ2-1
TGCGCCAGCAGCTTGCGGACAGGGGGCAATGAGCAGTTCTTC
CASSLRTGGNEQFF
>.|12|few|TRBV7-9|TRBJ1-1
TGTGCCAGCAGACGGGGTTGGACTGAAGCTTTCTTT
CASRRGWTEAFF
>TRBD1|15|.|TRBV5-1|TRBJ1-2
TGCGCCAGCAGCTTAGGGACAGGGGACCTGAATGGCTACACCTTC
CASSLGTGDLNGYTF
>TRBD1|18|.|TRBV5-3|TRBJ1-3
TGTGCCAGAAGCTCAAGACAGGGGGGGAGTCGGTCTGGAAACACCATATATTTT
CARSSRQGGSRSGNTIYF
>.|15|.|TRBV6-1|TRBJ2-7
TGTGCCAGCAGCGCCGCAGGATTAAGCTCCTACGAGCAGTACTTC
CASSAAGLSSYEQYF
>.|13|.|TRBV7-2|TRBJ1-2
TGTGCCAGCAGCCCAGGGACTAACTATGGCTACACCTTC
CASSPGTNYGYTF
>.|15|many|TRBV6-1|TRBJ2-1
TGTGCCAGCAGTGAAAGATCTGGTGGCTTCAATGAGCAGTTCTTC
CASSERSGGFNEQFF
>.|14|.|TRBV19|TRBJ1-2
TGTGCCAGTAACCGCGGGGTGGATTCCTATGGCTACACCTTC
CASNRGVDSYGYTF
>.|15|.|TRBV5-1|TRBJ1-3
TGCGCCAGCAGCACGGACAGCTACTCTGGAAACACCATATATTTT
CASSTDSYSGNTIYF
>.|15|.|TRBV14|TRBJ2-1
TGTGCCAGCAGCCAAGATAGTCGAGCTATGGATGAGCAGTTCTTC
CASSQDSRAMDEQFF